This T cell receptor beta chain was identified in a study of siplizumab effects on memory and regulatory T cells (dated by TCRdb to about 2019). About the full investigation: The effect of the anti-CD2 antibody siplizumab on alloreactive T-cell subsets was examined in allogeneic mixed lymphocyte reactions constructed from human PBMCs.

According to the germline V gene, CDR1 reads SQVTM and CDR2 reads ANQGSEA. The CDR3 holds 12 amino acids from the cysteine to the phenylalanine. Only the CDR3 part of the read is kept: 36 bases, read in frame from the first base. Cut back by 4 bases and 0 bases, the V and J ends lie 6 bases apart. In the case of this clone: The clone's antigen remains unknown. No much larger clone is present one base from it, and per-base qualities are unavailable.

Sorted unstimulated T cells, along with proliferating T cells recovered from mixed lymphocyte reactions, underwent TCRbeta CDR3 sequencing. Fresh whole blood from approximately 9 HLA-typed healthy donors was used to isolate PBMCs. Receptor amplification or capture employed the immunoSEQ multiplex PCR assay. Around 100,000 TCR templates per sample were assayed by the deep sequencing platform. Genomic DNA extracted from sorted T cells was the material used for TCRbeta CDR3 sequencing. The authors' analysis ran thus. The R programming language was used for clonal analysis of the TCRbeta CDR3 data. Alloreactive CD4+ and CD8+ clones were defined by comparing unstimulated samples with post-reaction CFSE-low samples. Regulatory or non-regulatory origin was assigned to alloreactive CD4+ clones by matching of sequences to sorted unstimulated Treg and non-Treg repertoires. TCRdb obtained this table from immuneACCESS and retained in-frame rearrangements with V and J assigned. These tables miss some clones; where compared with another copy, unresolved V genes account for less than half of the shortfall, and the remainder is unexplained. V and J calls and clone size are those listed in that table; D and trimming were worked out from the DNA. The sample data list 92,000 or so clones, and more than 80% of these were observed just once. Roughly 15% of the sample is taken by the ten largest.

Study-wide conclusions, independent of this receptor: Among mappable alloreactive CD4+ clones, the Treg-derived fraction averaged about 70% with siplizumab versus roughly 29% in control reactions. The cumulative frequency of alloreactive sequences that could be traced back to unstimulated CD4+ memory T cells was significantly reduced by siplizumab. Because sequences at frequencies below about 10^-5 were poorly captured, only a minor fraction of alloreactive clones could be mapped back to unstimulated subsets. Greater diversity appeared to be present in unstimulated naive T cells than in memory T cells, and a substantial contribution to the alloresponse seemed to be made by naive cells. Whether proliferating Tregs from siplizumab cultures were suppressive was not functionally confirmed. A naive or memory phenotype could not be assigned to roughly 75-95% of proliferating CD4+ or CD8+ clones.

Sequenced: CD4+ T cells sorted from blood. This TCR came from a human donor in good health. This chain joins TRBV29-1 to TRBJ2-5; the D gene identity is not certain. The CDR3 is CSVGKNQETQYF. The DNA sequence reads TGCAGCGTTGGCAAAAACCAAGAGACCCAGTACTTC. Here the CDR3 is joined to the reference TRBV29-1 and TRBJ2-5 genes, and the full variable domain is: SAVISQKPSRDICQRGTSLTIQCQVDSQVTMMFWYRQQPGQSLTLIATANQGSEATYESGFVIDKFPISRPNLTFSTLTVSNMSPEDSSIYLCSVGKNQETQYFGPGTRLLVL.